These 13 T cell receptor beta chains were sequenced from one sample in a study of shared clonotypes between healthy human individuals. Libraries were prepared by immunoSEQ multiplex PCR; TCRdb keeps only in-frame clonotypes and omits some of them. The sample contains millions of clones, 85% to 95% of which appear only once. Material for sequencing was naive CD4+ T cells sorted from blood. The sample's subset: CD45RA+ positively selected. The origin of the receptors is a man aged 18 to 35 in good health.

Here the CDR3 DNA reads TGTGCCAGCAGCCCACGACAGGGGAGGCGAGAAAAACTGTTTTTT. Amino acids: CASSPRQGRREKLFF. This chain uses TRBV14 with TRBJ1-4; 8 bases line up with TRBD1. Trimming took 4 bases from V and 8 from J; bases not matched to a gene: 9. The CDR3 is made up of 15 amino acids. CDR1 and CDR2 (germline): SGHDN, FVKESK.

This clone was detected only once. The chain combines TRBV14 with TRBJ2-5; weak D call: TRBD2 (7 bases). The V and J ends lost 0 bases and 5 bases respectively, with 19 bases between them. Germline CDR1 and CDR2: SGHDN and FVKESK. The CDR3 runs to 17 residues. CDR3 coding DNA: TGTGCCAGCAGCCAAGAAGCCTCGAGGGGGGGCTTTGAGACCCAGTACTTC. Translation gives CASSQEASRGGFETQYF.

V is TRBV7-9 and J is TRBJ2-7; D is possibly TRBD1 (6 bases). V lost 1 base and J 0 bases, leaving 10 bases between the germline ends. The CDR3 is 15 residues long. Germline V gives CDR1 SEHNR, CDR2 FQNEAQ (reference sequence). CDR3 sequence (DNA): TGTGCCAGCAGCTTAGTTCAGGGGATCTCCTACGAGCAGTACTTC. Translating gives CASSLVQGISYEQYF. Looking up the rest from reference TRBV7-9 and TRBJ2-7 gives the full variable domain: DTGVSQNPRHKITKRGQNVTFRCDPISEHNRLYWYRQTLGQGPEFLTYFQNEAQLEKSRLLSDRFSAERPKGSFSTLEIQRTEQGDSAMYLCASSLVQGISYEQYFGPGTRLTVT.

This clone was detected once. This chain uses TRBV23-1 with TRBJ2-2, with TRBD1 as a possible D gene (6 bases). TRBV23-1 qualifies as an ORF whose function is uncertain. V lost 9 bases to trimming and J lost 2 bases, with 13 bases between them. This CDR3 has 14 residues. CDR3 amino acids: CASRRGRNTGELFF. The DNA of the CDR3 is TGCGCCAGTCGCAGGGGACGCAACACCGGGGAGCTGTTTTTT.

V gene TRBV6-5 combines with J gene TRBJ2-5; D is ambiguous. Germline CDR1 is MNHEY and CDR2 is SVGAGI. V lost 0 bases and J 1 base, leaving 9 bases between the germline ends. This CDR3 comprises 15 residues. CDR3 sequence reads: CASSYSGSAQETQYF. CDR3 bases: TGTGCCAGCAGTTACTCCGGGTCGGCCCAAGAGACCCAGTACTTC.

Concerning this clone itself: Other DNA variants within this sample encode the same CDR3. The CDR3 DNA is TGCGCCAGCAGCTTGGATAGGGCTCAGCCCCAGCATTTT. This translates into CASSLDRAQPQHF. The chain carries TRBV5-1 and TRBJ1-5; D is unresolved. Germline V lookup: CDR1 SGHRS, CDR2 YFSETQ. This CDR3 has 13 residues. With 0 bases removed from V and 6 bases from J, the gap between germline ends came to 7 bases.

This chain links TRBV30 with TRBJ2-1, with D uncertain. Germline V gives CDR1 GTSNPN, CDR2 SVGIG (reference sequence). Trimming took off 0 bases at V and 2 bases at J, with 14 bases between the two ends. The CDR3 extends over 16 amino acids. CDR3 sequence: CAWSVRVTSPYNEQFF. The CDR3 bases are TGTGCCTGGAGTGTACGTGTGACTTCCCCCTACAATGAGCAGTTCTTC.

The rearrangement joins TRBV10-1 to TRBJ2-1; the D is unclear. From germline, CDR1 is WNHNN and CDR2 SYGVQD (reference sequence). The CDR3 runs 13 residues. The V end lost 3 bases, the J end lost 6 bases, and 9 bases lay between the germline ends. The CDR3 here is CASSEGTINEQFF. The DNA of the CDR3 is TGCGCCAGCAGTGAAGGAACGATCAATGAGCAGTTCTTC.

The CDR3 DNA follows: TGTGCCAGCAGCGTAAGGGAGGGGAACAGGGTGGTCTACAATGAGCAGTTCTTC. Translating gives CASSVREGNRVVYNEQFF. The chain uses TRBV9 and TRBJ2-1; TRBD2 might be the D (7 bases). The CDR3 loop spans 18 amino acids. Germline lookup yields CDR1 SGDLS and CDR2 YYNGEE. V gave up 1 base and J gave up 3 bases, with 20 bases separating them.

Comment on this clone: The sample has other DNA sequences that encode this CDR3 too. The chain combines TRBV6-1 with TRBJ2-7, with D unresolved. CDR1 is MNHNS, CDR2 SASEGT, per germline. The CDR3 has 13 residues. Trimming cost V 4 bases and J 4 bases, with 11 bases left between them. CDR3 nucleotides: TGTGCCAGCAGTGGCACCGGGTGGTACGAGCAGTACTTC. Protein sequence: CASSGTGWYEQYF.

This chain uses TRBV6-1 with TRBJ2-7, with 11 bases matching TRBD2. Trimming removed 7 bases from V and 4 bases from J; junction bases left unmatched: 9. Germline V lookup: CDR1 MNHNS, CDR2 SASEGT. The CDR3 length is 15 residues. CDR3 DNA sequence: TGTGCCAGCAAGCCTAGCGGGGGGTCGTATTACGAGCAGTACTTC. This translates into CASKPSGGSYYEQYF.

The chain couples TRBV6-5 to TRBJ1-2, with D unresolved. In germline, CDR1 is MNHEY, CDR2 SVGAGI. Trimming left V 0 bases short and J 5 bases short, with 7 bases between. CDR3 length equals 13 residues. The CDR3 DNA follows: TGTGCCAGCAGTTACTCTGCGTTATATGGCTACACCTTC. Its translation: CASSYSALYGYTF.

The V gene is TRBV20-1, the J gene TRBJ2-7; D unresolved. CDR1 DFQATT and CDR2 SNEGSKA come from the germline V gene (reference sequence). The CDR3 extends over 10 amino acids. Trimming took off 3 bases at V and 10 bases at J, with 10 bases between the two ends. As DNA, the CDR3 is TGCAGTGCTAGCGACGGTGAACAGTACTTC. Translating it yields CSASDGEQYF.